Listed below are T cell receptor beta chains from one sample, sequenced in a study of T cell repertoires in cytomegalovirus infection. MiXCR, run by TCRdb on the reads, gives a single entry per CDR3 protein. The table includes about 530,000 distinct CDR3 sequences, around 27% detected once. Specimen: PBMCs. The receptors here all came from a human donor in good health (CMV status not recorded). Some clones in this sample may be carry-over from other donors' samples. Each CDR3 is given with its conserved first and last residue. D genes are given only for firm matches. For some rows the clone size is stated as once, few or many, or as a class when expanded; others skip it.

D | size | J | V | CDR3 | DNA
NA | NA | TRBJ1-2 | TRBV6-2/TRBV6-3 | CASRPGLDSFSYGYTF | TGTGCCAGCAGACCGGGACTAGACTCGTTCAGCTATGGCTACACCTTC
NA | few | TRBJ1-1 | TRBV5-6 | CASSLYNTEAFF | TGTGCCAGCAGCCTCTATAACACTGAAGCTTTCTTT
TRBD1 | NA | TRBJ1-1 | TRBV11-3 | CAIRGGRNTEAFF | TGTGCCATCCGAGGGGGCCGGAACACTGAAGCTTTCTTT
TRBD1 | many | TRBJ2-7 | TRBV7-2 | CASSKDRERGYEQYF | TGTGCCAGCAGCAAGGACAGGGAAAGAGGCTACGAGCAGTACTTC
NA | few | TRBJ2-5 | TRBV4-3 | CASSQDRVEGGGWETQYF | TGCGCCAGCAGCCAAGATCGGGTGGAGGGAGGGGGCTGGGAGACCCAGTACTTC
NA | few | TRBJ2-7 | TRBV5-1 | CASSLTRPGSYEQYF | TGCGCCAGCAGCTTGACCAGACCGGGATCCTACGAGCAGTACTTC
NA | many | TRBJ1-2 | TRBV6-5 | CASSYSKGGFPYGYTF | TGTGCCAGCAGTTACTCGAAGGGGGGTTTTCCCTATGGCTACACCTTC
TRBD1 | NA | TRBJ1-1 | TRBV5-6 | CASSVTGTGETEAFF | TGTGCCAGCAGCGTCACCGGGACAGGGGAGACTGAAGCTTTCTTT
NA | NA | TRBJ2-1 | TRBV28 | CASSRLGYEQFF | TGTGCCAGCAGTAGATTGGGTTACGAGCAGTTCTTC
NA | NA | TRBJ2-1 | TRBV7-9 | CASSLEDGYNEQFF | TGTGCCAGCAGCTTAGAGGACGGCTACAATGAGCAGTTCTTC
NA | once | TRBJ1-5 | TRBV4-1 | CASSQDPGIGQPQHF | TGCGCCAGCAGCCAAGATCCGGGGATAGGCCAGCCCCAGCATTTT
TRBD1 | NA | TRBJ1-4 | TRBV6-5 | CASTKGTGFSEKLFF | TGTGCCAGCACCAAGGGGACAGGGTTCTCTGAAAAACTGTTTTTT
TRBD2 | few | TRBJ2-1 | TRBV6-8 | CASRLRTSGTLNEQFF | TGTGCCAGCAGGCTTCGGACTAGCGGGACCCTCAATGAGCAGTTCTTC
NA | NA | TRBJ2-6 | TRBV5-1 | CASSLDGGAAGANVLTF | TGCGCCAGCAGCTTGGATGGGGGGGCGGCTGGGGCCAACGTCCTGACTTTC
TRBD1 | NA | TRBJ1-2 | TRBV24-1 | CATSDYDRAQGYTF | TGTGCCACCAGTGATTACGACAGGGCACAAGGCTACACCTTC
TRBD2 | many | TRBJ2-1 | TRBV7-2 | CASSSTSGTYNEQFF | TGTGCCAGCAGCTCGACTAGCGGGACCTACAATGAGCAGTTCTTC
NA | NA | TRBJ2-6 | TRBV19 | CASSIDRGRTSGANVLTF | TGTGCCAGTAGTATAGATCGGGGCAGGACCTCTGGGGCCAACGTCCTGACTTTC
TRBD2 | NA | TRBJ2-1 | TRBV10-3 | CAITDGGGAERYNEQFF | TGTGCCATCACCGACGGGGGGGGGGCAGAAAGGTACAATGAGCAGTTCTTC
TRBD2 | NA | TRBJ2-3 | TRBV24-1 | CATREAGTDTQYF | TGTGCCACCCGGGAGGCTGGCACAGATACGCAGTATTTT
NA | many | TRBJ2-3 | TRBV7-2 | CASSLAGRSAQYF | TGTGCCAGCAGCTTAGCAGGGAGGAGCGCGCAGTATTTT
TRBD2 | NA | TRBJ2-1 | TRBV28 | CASSTDSGRAGWQFF | TGTGCCAGCAGTACCGATAGCGGGAGGGCCGGTTGGCAGTTCTTC
NA | few | TRBJ2-1 | TRBV7-9 | CASSPLGSAYNEQFF | TGTGCCAGCAGCCCCCTGGGGTCGGCCTACAATGAGCAGTTCTTC
NA | NA | TRBJ2-5 | TRBV12-3/TRBV12-4 | CASSYVAGQGTQYF | TGTGCCAGCAGCTACGTAGCAGGGCAGGGGACCCAGTACTTC
NA | many | TRBJ1-1 | TRBV7-2 | CASSQLPTGGTEAFF | TGTGCCAGCAGCCAATTACCGACGGGGGGCACTGAAGCTTTCTTT
NA | many | TRBJ2-5 | TRBV7-2 | CASSFRAASGETQYF | TGTGCCAGCAGCTTCAGGGCTGCCAGCGGGGAGACCCAGTACTTC
NA | few | TRBJ2-1 | TRBV12-3/TRBV12-4 | CASSLALQTYNEQFF | TGTGCCAGCAGTTTAGCGTTACAGACCTACAATGAGCAGTTCTTC
NA | NA | TRBJ1-5 | TRBV20-1 | CSALDGDQPQHF | TGCAGTGCTTTGGACGGAGATCAGCCCCAGCATTTT
TRBD1 | NA | TRBJ1-2 | TRBV11-2 | CASSFTGRGINYGYTF | TGTGCCAGCAGCTTTACCGGCAGGGGGATTAACTATGGCTACACCTTC
NA | few | TRBJ2-7 | TRBV7-9 | CASGNAGYEQYF | TGTGCCAGCGGCAACGCGGGATACGAGCAGTACTTC
NA | NA | TRBJ2-4 | TRBV13 | CASSDGGRPKNIQYF | TGTGCCAGCAGCGACGGCGGCCGTCCTAAAAACATTCAGTACTTC
NA | NA | TRBJ1-5 | TRBV7-2 | CASSLGFYQPQHF | TGTGCCAGCAGCTTAGGCTTCTATCAGCCCCAGCATTTT
TRBD1 | NA | TRBJ1-3 | TRBV20-1 | CSARAMTGSGNTIYF | TGCAGTGCTAGAGCTATGACAGGGTCTGGAAACACCATATATTTT
TRBD2 | few | TRBJ2-1 | TRBV6-5 | CASSYGGRAVGNEQFF | TGTGCCAGCAGTTACGGCGGGAGGGCCGTTGGAAATGAGCAGTTCTTC
NA | few | TRBJ1-6 | TRBV4-3 | CASSQEPPGSYNSPLHF | TGCGCCAGCAGCCAAGAGCCTCCCGGATCCTATAATTCACCCCTCCACTTT
NA | NA | TRBJ2-2 | TRBV11-3 | CASSLVSLGNTGELFF | TGTGCCAGCAGCTTAGTATCATTGGGGAACACCGGGGAGCTGTTTTTT